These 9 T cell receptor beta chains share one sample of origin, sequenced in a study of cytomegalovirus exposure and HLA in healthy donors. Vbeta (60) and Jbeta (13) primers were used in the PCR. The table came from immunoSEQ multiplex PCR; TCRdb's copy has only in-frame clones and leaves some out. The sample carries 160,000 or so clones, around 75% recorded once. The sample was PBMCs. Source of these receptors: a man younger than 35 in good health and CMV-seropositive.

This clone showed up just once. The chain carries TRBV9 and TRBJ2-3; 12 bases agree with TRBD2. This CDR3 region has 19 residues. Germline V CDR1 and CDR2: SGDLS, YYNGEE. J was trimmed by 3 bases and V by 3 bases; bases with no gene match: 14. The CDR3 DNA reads TGTGCCAGCAGCGAGAGGGGGAGGGATCTAGCGGGGGGGACAGATACGCAGTATTTT. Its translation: CASSERGRDLAGGTDTQYF.

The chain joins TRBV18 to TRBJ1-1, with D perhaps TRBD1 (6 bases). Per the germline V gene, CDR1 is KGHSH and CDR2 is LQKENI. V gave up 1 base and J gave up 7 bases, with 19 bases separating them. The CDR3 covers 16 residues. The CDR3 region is CASSPRDRPALIEAFF. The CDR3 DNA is TGTGCCAGCTCACCACGAGACAGGCCGGCTTTGATTGAAGCTTTCTTT.

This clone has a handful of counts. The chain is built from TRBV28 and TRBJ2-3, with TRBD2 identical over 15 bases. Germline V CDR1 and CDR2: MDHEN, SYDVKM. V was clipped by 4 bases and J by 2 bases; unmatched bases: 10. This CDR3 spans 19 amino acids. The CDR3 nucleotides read TGTGCCAGCAGTTGGACGGGACTAGCGGGGGGCGTCCCCACAGATACGCAGTATTTT. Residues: CASSWTGLAGGVPTDTQYF. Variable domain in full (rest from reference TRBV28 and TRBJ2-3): DVKVTQSSRYLVKRTGEKVFLECVQDMDHENMFWYRQDPGLGLRLIYFSYDVKMKEKGDIPEGYSVSREKKERFSLILESASTNQTSMYLCASSWTGLAGGVPTDTQYFGPGTRLTVL.

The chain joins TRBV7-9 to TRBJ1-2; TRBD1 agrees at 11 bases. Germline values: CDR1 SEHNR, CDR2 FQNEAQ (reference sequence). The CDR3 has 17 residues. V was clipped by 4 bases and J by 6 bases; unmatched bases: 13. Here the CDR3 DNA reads TGTGCCAGCAGCTCAACTTTCGCCGGACAGGGGGCTGATGGCTACACCTTC. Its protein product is CASSSTFAGQGADGYTF. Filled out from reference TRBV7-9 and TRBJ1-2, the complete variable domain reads DTGVSQNPRHKITKRGQNVTFRCDPISEHNRLYWYRQTLGQGPEFLTYFQNEAQLEKSRLLSDRFSAERPKGSFSTLEIQRTEQGDSAMYLCASSSTFAGQGADGYTFGSGTRLTVV.

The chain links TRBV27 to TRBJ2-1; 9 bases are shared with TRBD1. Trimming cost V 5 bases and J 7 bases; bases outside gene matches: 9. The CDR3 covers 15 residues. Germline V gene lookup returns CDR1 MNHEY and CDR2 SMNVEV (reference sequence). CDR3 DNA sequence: TGTGCCAGCAGTCCCAGACAGGGGGTGAGTAATGAGCAGTTCTTC. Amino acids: CASSPRQGVSNEQFF.

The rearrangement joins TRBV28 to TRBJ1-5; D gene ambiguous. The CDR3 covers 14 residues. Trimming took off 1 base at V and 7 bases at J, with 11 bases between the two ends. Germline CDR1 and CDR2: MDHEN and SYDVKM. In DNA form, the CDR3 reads TGTGCCAGCAGTTTATCGGTGGCGGGCCAGCCCCAGCATTTT. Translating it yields CASSLSVAGQPQHF.

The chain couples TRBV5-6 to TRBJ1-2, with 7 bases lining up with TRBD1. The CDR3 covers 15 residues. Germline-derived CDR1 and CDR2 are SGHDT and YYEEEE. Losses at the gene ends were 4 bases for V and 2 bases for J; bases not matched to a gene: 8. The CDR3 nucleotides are TGTGCCAGCAGCCCAACCGGGGGACAGAACTATGGCTACACCTTC. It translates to CASSPTGGQNYGYTF.

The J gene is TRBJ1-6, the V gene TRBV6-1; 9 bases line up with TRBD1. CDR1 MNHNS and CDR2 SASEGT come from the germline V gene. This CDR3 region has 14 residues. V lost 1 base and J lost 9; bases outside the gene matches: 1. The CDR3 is CASSEGTGVSPLHF. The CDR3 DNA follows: TGTGCCAGCAGTGAAGGGACAGGGGTTTCACCCCTCCACTTT.

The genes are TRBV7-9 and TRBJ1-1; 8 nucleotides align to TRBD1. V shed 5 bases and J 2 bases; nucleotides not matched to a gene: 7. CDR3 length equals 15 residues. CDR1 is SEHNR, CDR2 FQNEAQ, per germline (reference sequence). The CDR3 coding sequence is TGTGCCAGCAGCAAATACCAGGGGGCTAACACTGAAGCTTTCTTT. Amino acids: CASSKYQGANTEAFF.